This entry concerns a single T cell receptor (beta chain). What it binds is not known. These data come from a study of T cell clones after liver transplantation. Study-level background: Three of the eight recipients were HCV-positive; the rest had non-autoimmune, non-viral transplant indications. Draws occurred before transplant, before withdrawal, and after complete or failed withdrawal. Regarding the study as a whole: Post-transplant, graft-donor-reactive CD4 TCRbeta sequences in blood dropped significantly in most of the 8 subjects. Donor-reactive sequences fell more than third party-reactive ones, suggesting partial deletion.

Assay used: immunoSEQ multiplex PCR; TCRdb lists only in-frame clones, some missing. This table has about 60,000 clones, around 75% appearing once. There are 12 residues in the CDR3. From germline, CDR1 is SGHNT and CDR2 YYREEE (reference sequence). V shed 0 bases and J shed 5 bases, with 6 bases lying between them. This chain joins TRBV5-4 and TRBJ2-7; D is unclear. This sequence was found in a human donor who received a liver transplant. Specimen: CD4+ T cells from blood, collected before liver transplant. The CDR3 sequence: CASSLDSHEQYF. In DNA form, the CDR3 reads TGTGCCAGCAGCTTGGACAGCCACGAGCAGTACTTC.